This TCR beta chain was obtained from a study of cytomegalovirus exposure and HLA in healthy donors. The PCR was carried out with 60 Vbeta primers and 13 Jbeta primers. This table comes from immunoSEQ multiplex PCR, and its TCRdb copy is limited to in-frame clones, with some not included. The sample carries around 100,000 clones, about 68% recorded once. Donors consisted of healthy bone marrow donors. CDR1 is SGHRS, CDR2 YFSETQ, per germline. V gave up 4 bases and J gave up 4 bases; unmatched junction bases: 12. The CDR3 has 16 residues. To note about this clone: Its antigen is undetermined.

Study conclusions and caveats: Altogether, about 160 TCR beta chains were recorded as cytomegalovirus-associated.

The sample taken for sequencing was PBMCs. The chain joins TRBV5-1 to TRBJ2-3; 7 positions agree with TRBD2. The TCR originated in a male donor in good health and CMV-seropositive. As DNA, the CDR3 is TGCGCCAGCAGCCCCGATGCGCGGGGGTATGCAGATACGCAGTATTTT. It specifies CASSPDARGYADTQYF.